A single sample is the source of the 17 T cell receptor beta chains below, sequenced in a study of blood T cell repertoires in COVID-19. Sequencing used immunoSEQ multiplex PCR; TCRdb keeps in-frame clones, though not all of them. The repertoire holds 130,000 or so clones, with 80% to 90% as singletons. The sample comprised PBMCs or T cells enriched from blood (not recorded which). The receptors were sampled from a man between 40 and 49 years old with acute COVID-19.

This chain joins TRBV11-2 and TRBJ1-4; the match to TRBD1 covers 7 bases. The V gene's germline CDR1 is SGHAT and CDR2 FQNNGV. This CDR3 has 16 amino acids. The ends lost 1 base at V and 5 bases at J; junction bases unmatched: 7. CDR3 DNA: TGTGCCAGCAGCTTAGCCTGGGGACAGTCAAATGAAAAACTGTTTTTT. This codes for CASSLAWGQSNEKLFF. The full variable domain, rest sourced from reference TRBV11-2 and TRBJ1-4, is EAGVAQSPRYKIIEKRQSVAFWCNPISGHATLYWYQQILGQGPKLLIQFQNNGVVDDSQLPKDRFSAERLKGVDSTLKIQPAKLEDSAVYLCASSLAWGQSNEKLFFGSGTQLSVL.

This clone was observed a few times. The chain couples TRBV6-5 to TRBJ1-5, with 9 positions matching TRBD1. The CDR3 runs 15 residues. The junction had 7 bases not matched to a gene; V was cut back by 6 bases and J by 4 bases. The germline V gene encodes CDR1 MNHEY and CDR2 SVGAGI. CDR3 protein: CASRSTGTGNQPQHF. The CDR3 DNA reads TGTGCCAGCAGAAGTACCGGGACAGGGAATCAGCCCCAGCATTTT.

In this sample, this clone turned up once. The rearrangement uses TRBV10-3 and TRBJ1-2; TRBD1 agrees at 7 bases. The germline gives CDR1 ENHRY, CDR2 SYGVKD. Trimming took 5 bases from V and 4 from J; bases not matched to a gene: 4. CDR3 length equals 13 residues. CDR3 amino acids: CAISLTGTYGYTF. The CDR3 DNA reads as TGTGCCATCAGTTTGACAGGGACCTATGGCTACACCTTC.

Note on this clone: Within the sample, other DNA sequences also encode this same CDR3. The chain combines TRBV7-3 with TRBJ2-5, with 12 positions matching TRBD2. V shed 4 bases, J shed 1 base, and the junction held 1 base outside the gene matches. Germline CDR1 is SGHTA and CDR2 is FQGTGA. This CDR3 has 15 residues. CDR3: CASSSGLAGQETQYF. The CDR3 coding sequence is TGTGCCAGCAGCTCGGGACTAGCGGGCCAAGAGACCCAGTACTTC.

This chain uses TRBV27 with TRBJ1-4, with TRBD1 identical over 7 bases. With V trimmed by 4 bases and J by 4 bases, 6 bases remained unmatched. CDR1 MNHEY and CDR2 SMNVEV come from the germline V gene (reference sequence). CDR3 length equals 15 residues. The CDR3 spells CASSSWDSRNEKLFF. The CDR3 nucleotides read TGTGCCAGCAGTTCCTGGGACAGCCGTAATGAAAAACTGTTTTTT.

The V and J genes are TRBV7-9 and TRBJ1-3; D gene ambiguous. In germline, CDR1 is SEHNR, CDR2 FQNEAQ (reference sequence). The CDR3 has 14 residues. V lost 5 bases to trimming and J lost 6 bases, with 14 bases between them. Here the CDR3 DNA reads TGTGCCAGCAGCCCACCACCCGCAGAAAACACCATATATTTT. Amino acid sequence: CASSPPPAENTIYF.

This clone was seen just once. The V and J genes are TRBV2 and TRBJ1-6, with no clear D. Trimming stripped 1 base from V and 4 bases from J, with 8 bases between. From germline, CDR1 is SNHLY and CDR2 FYNNEI. The length of the CDR3 is 15 residues. DNA for the CDR3: TGTGCCAGCAGTGAAGACGCAGGTTATAATTCACCCCTCCACTTT. This sequence encodes CASSEDAGYNSPLHF.

This clone was seen once. The chain uses TRBV19 and TRBJ1-4, with D perhaps matching TRBD1 (6 bases). This CDR3 spans 13 amino acids. V dropped 5 bases and J dropped 8 bases, with 12 bases sitting between them. Germline V lookup: CDR1 LNHDA, CDR2 SQIVND (reference sequence). CDR3 DNA: TGTGCCAGTAGTTCGGACAGTTACGAAAAACTGTTTTTT. Amino acid sequence: CASSSDSYEKLFF.

J is TRBJ1-2 and V is TRBV3-1 (or the pseudogene TRBV3-2), with 11 bases fitting TRBD1. CDR1 is LGHDT, CDR2 YNNKEL, per germline (reference sequence). The CDR3 totals 14 residues. After removal of 0 bases from V and 8 bases from J, the junction contained 2 bases not matched to a gene. CDR3 DNA: TGTGCCAGCAGCCAAGAAGGGACAGGGGGGGGCTACACCTTC. It translates to CASSQEGTGGGYTF.

This chain joins TRBV6-5 and TRBJ1-2; 9 bases line up with TRBD1. The CDR3 totals 13 residues. Per germline, CDR1 MNHEY and CDR2 SVGAGI. CDR3 nucleotides: TGTGCAGGGGCCCCCGACAGGGGGAATGGCTACACCTTC. It codes for CAGAPDRGNGYTF.

The V gene is TRBV9, the J gene TRBJ2-7, with D unclear. V was shortened by 0 bases and J by 2 bases, with 9 bases between the two germline ends. This CDR3 has 14 residues. Germline CDR1 reads SGDLS; CDR2 reads YYNGEE. For the CDR3, the DNA is TGTGCCAGCAGCGTAGAGATGGCAGCCTACGAGCAGTACTTC. It codes for CASSVEMAAYEQYF. The full variable domain, with the rest looked up from reference TRBV9 and TRBJ2-7, is DSGVTQTPKHLITATGQRVTLRCSPRSGDLSVYWYQQSLDQGLQFLIQYYNGEERAKGNILERFSAQQFPDLHSELNLSSLELGDSALYFCASSVEMAAYEQYFGPGTRLTVT.

The chain employs TRBV19 and TRBJ1-6, with D possibly matching TRBD1 (5 bases). This CDR3 contains 15 residues. Trimming stripped 1 base from V and 7 bases from J, with 11 bases between. The germline CDR1 and CDR2 sequences are LNHDA and SQIVND (reference sequence). The chain's CDR3 is CASSIVGRRNSPLHF. CDR3 DNA sequence: TGTGCCAGTAGTATAGTGGGGCGCCGAAATTCACCCCTCCACTTT.

The rearrangement links TRBV5-1 to TRBJ1-2, with D maybe TRBD1 (5 bases). The length of the CDR3 is 12 residues. V was shortened by 0 bases and J by 6 bases, with 6 bases between the two germline ends. CDR1 is SGHRS and CDR2 is YFSETQ in the germline V gene. DNA for the CDR3: TGCGCCAGCAGCTTGGCAGGGAATGGCTACACCTTC. It translates to CASSLAGNGYTF.

This rearrangement joins TRBV3-1 (or the pseudogene TRBV3-2) to TRBJ2-2; possibly TRBD1 for D (6 bases). CDR3 size: 13 residues. Germline V lookup: CDR1 LGHDT, CDR2 YNNKEL (reference sequence). The V end was cut by 4 bases, the J end by 6 bases, with 9 bases between. This CDR3 is CASSPPGAGELFF. The CDR3 DNA is TGTGCCAGCAGCCCACCAGGGGCCGGGGAGCTGTTTTTT.

The J gene is TRBJ2-1, the V gene TRBV12-3 or TRBV12-4; D remains ambiguous. The V end lost 1 base, the J end lost 7 bases, and 8 bases lay between the germline ends. The CDR3 is made up of 13 amino acids. In nucleotides, the CDR3 is TGTGCCAGCAGTTTAGGGCCCTTTAATGAGCAGTTCTTC. It translates to CASSLGPFNEQFF.

The table lists this clone with many counts. The V call is TRBV5-5, the J call TRBJ1-5; D remains ambiguous. V lost 2 bases, J lost 4 bases, and 10 bases lay in between. The CDR3 consists of 14 residues. Germline CDR1 is SGHKS and CDR2 is YYEKEE (reference sequence). The CDR3: CASSLYQANQPQHF. In DNA, the CDR3 is TGTGCCAGCAGCTTATACCAGGCGAATCAGCCCCAGCATTTT.

This rearrangement joins TRBV7-6 to TRBJ2-5; D is undetermined. The CDR3 runs to 12 residues. The V end was cut by 4 bases, the J end by 3 bases, with 6 bases between. Germline lookup yields CDR1 SGHVS and CDR2 FNYEAQ. CDR3 DNA sequence: TGTGCCAGCAGCTCGACTGAAGAGACCCAGTACTTC. This codes for CASSSTEETQYF.